These 32 T cell receptor beta chains share one sample of origin, sequenced in a study of cytomegalovirus exposure and HLA in healthy donors. PCR used 60 Vbeta primers and 13 Jbeta primers. Produced via immunoSEQ multiplex PCR; TCRdb's table is partial and in-frame only. The table lists approximately 190,000 clones, roughly four fifths of them singletons, with roughly 0.73% in the top ten. The sequencing sample was made of PBMCs. These receptors were taken from a woman between 18 and 30 years old in good health and CMV-seronegative.

The CDR3 region is CASSQKTGLDEKLFF. The CDR3 nucleotides read TGCGCCAGCAGCCAAAAAACAGGATTAGACGAAAAACTGTTTTTT. This sequence joins TRBV4-1 and TRBJ1-4, with D possibly matching TRBD1 (5 bases). Germline V lookup: CDR1 MGHRA, CDR2 YSYEKL. Trimming stripped 2 bases from V and 8 bases from J, with 15 bases between. The CDR3 covers 15 residues.

The rearrangement links TRBV7-9 to TRBJ1-4; a weak D match, TRBD1 (6 bases). The CDR3 totals 14 residues. Germline lookup yields CDR1 SEHNR and CDR2 FQNEAQ (reference sequence). Trimming stripped 1 base from V and 7 bases from J, with 10 bases between. The CDR3 DNA reads as TGTGCCAGCAGCTTAGTAGGGGGGGCTGAAAAACTGTTTTTT. Translated: CASSLVGGAEKLFF. The whole variable domain, remainder taken from reference TRBV7-9 and TRBJ1-4, is DTGVSQNPRHKITKRGQNVTFRCDPISEHNRLYWYRQTLGQGPEFLTYFQNEAQLEKSRLLSDRFSAERPKGSFSTLEIQRTEQGDSAMYLCASSLVGGAEKLFFGSGTQLSVL.

This clone showed up just a few times. The DNA of the CDR3 is TGTGCCAGCAGTGGCGGTCAGGGCCTAGCCAAAAACATTCAGTACTTC. This encodes CASSGGQGLAKNIQYF. The chain combines TRBV6-6 with TRBJ2-4; weak D call: TRBD1 (5 bases). This CDR3 is built from 16 residues. The V gene lost 5 bases and the J gene lost 0 bases, with 14 bases spanning the gap. The germline V gene encodes CDR1 MNHNY and CDR2 SVGAGI (reference sequence).

The chain has TRBV28 and TRBJ1-2; perhaps TRBD1 as D (6 bases). Trimming pared 7 bases from V and 3 bases from J, leaving 15 bases between. Germline assignment: CDR1 MDHEN and CDR2 SYDVKM. The CDR3 contains 14 residues. The CDR3 DNA reads as TGTGCCAGCACCGGGGGGGGGCTTGACTATGGCTACACCTTC. It specifies CASTGGGLDYGYTF.

The V and J genes are TRBV12-5 and TRBJ2-1; 8 bases are shared with TRBD1. CDR1 and CDR2 from the germline V gene are LGHNT and FRNRAP. This CDR3 is built from 14 residues. V gave up 5 bases and J gave up 4 bases; unmatched junction bases: 4. The CDR3 nucleotides are TGTGCTAGTGGTCCGGGACAGGTATACAATGAGCAGTTCTTC. Its protein product is CASGPGQVYNEQFF.

The chain links TRBV14 to TRBJ2-1; TRBD1 agrees at 12 bases. Germline values: CDR1 SGHDN, CDR2 FVKESK. The length of the CDR3 is 16 residues. Trimming at V came to 4 bases and at J to 4 bases, leaving 5 bases not matched to a gene. For the CDR3, the DNA is TGTGCCAGCAGCCGGGACAGGGGGCTAGGTTACAATGAGCAGTTCTTC. Its translation: CASSRDRGLGYNEQFF.

As concerns this clone: One junction end does not reproduce the germline sequence, and a read error may be involved. V is TRBV2 and J is TRBJ1-5, with 8 bases fitting TRBD1. In germline, CDR1 is SNHLY, CDR2 FYNNEI. The CDR3 covers 15 residues. The CDR3 reads CAGSEGTGRNQPQHF. CDR3 DNA: TGTGCCGGCAGTGAAGGGACAGGCCGCAATCAGCCCCAGCATTTT.

In its sample, this clone was seen once. This chain joins TRBV14 and TRBJ1-6; 10 bases map to TRBD1. The CDR3 is made up of 15 amino acids. CDR1 is SGHDN and CDR2 is FVKESK in the germline V gene. J lost 7 bases, V lost 3 bases, and 3 bases had no gene match. CDR3 DNA: TGTGCCAGCAGCCAGGGACAGGGGTGGAATTCACCCCTCCACTTT. This sequence encodes CASSQGQGWNSPLHF. Drawing the rest from reference TRBV14 and TRBJ1-6, the complete variable domain is EAGVTQFPSHSVIEKGQTVTLRCDPISGHDNLYWYRRVMGKEIKFLLHFVKESKQDESGMPNNRFLAERTGGTYSTLKVQPAELEDSGVYFCASSQGQGWNSPLHFGNGTRLTVT.

V is TRBV7-8 and J is TRBJ2-7, with 12 bases identical to TRBD2. Germline lookup yields CDR1 SGHVS and CDR2 FQNEAQ. This CDR3 contains 19 residues. Trimming removed 2 bases from V and 2 bases from J; junction bases left unmatched: 13. The CDR3 DNA sequence: TGTGCCAGCAGCTTAACCGTGGCTAGCGGGAGGGCCCTCACCTACGAGCAGTACTTC. It yields the protein CASSLTVASGRALTYEQYF.

V is TRBV20-1 and J is TRBJ2-1; D is uncertain. V was shortened by 4 bases and J by 8 bases, with 6 bases between the two germline ends. CDR1 is DFQATT and CDR2 is SNEGSKA in the germline V gene (reference sequence). This CDR3 spans 10 amino acids. The CDR3 nucleotides read TGCAGTGCTAAATATGATGAGCAGTTCTTC. Its protein is CSAKYDEQFF.

The gene calls are TRBV5-1 and TRBJ1-1; D gene unclear. The ends were cut back, 0 bases at V and 6 bases at J, with 12 bases in the middle. The length of the CDR3 is 14 residues. Per the germline V gene, CDR1 is SGHRS and CDR2 is YFSETQ. CDR3 in amino acids: CASSLVEGGAEAFF. CDR3 in DNA: TGCGCCAGCAGCTTGGTCGAGGGTGGGGCTGAAGCTTTCTTT.

V and J are TRBV4-1 and TRBJ1-1; D remains unclear. With 0 bases removed from V and 4 bases from J, the gap between germline ends came to 9 bases. The CDR3 length is 14 residues. Germline CDR1 and CDR2: MGHRA and YSYEKL. The DNA for the CDR3 is TGCGCCAGCAGCCAAGAAGCGGTGGTCACTGAAGCTTTCTTT. Its protein is CASSQEAVVTEAFF.

The CDR3 nucleotides read TGTGCCAGTAGTATCGGGGGGGCTGAATCACCCCTCCACTTT. Translation gives CASSIGGAESPLHF. V is TRBV19 and J is TRBJ1-6, with D perhaps matching TRBD1 (6 bases). This CDR3 has 14 residues. Trimming stripped 3 bases from V and 10 bases from J, with 13 bases between. Germline CDR1 is LNHDA and CDR2 is SQIVND (reference sequence).

The chain links TRBV7-9 to TRBJ2-5; 8 positions agree with TRBD1. The CDR3 is made up of 14 amino acids. With V trimmed by 5 bases and J by 1 base, 3 bases remained unmatched. Germline V gives CDR1 SEHNR, CDR2 FQNEAQ (reference sequence). In DNA form, the CDR3 reads TGTGCCAGCAGCCAGGGACAGGCCCAAGAGACCCAGTACTTC. As protein: CASSQGQAQETQYF.

The CDR3: CASSSQGAVYNSPLHF. The CDR3 coding sequence is TGTGCCAGCAGCTCGCAGGGGGCAGTGTATAATTCACCCCTCCACTTT. The chain is built from TRBV7-6 and TRBJ1-6; 8 bases map to TRBD1. Germline loops: CDR1 SGHVS, CDR2 FNYEAQ. The CDR3 totals 16 residues. V dropped 4 bases and J dropped 4; count of bases not matched to a gene: 6.

As concerns this clone: Other DNA sequences within the sample encode an identical CDR3. The rearrangement uses TRBV7-2 and TRBJ2-3; D not resolved. V shed 4 bases and J shed 2 bases, with 4 bases lying between them. The CDR3 runs to 12 residues. CDR1 SGHTA and CDR2 FQGNSA come from the germline V gene. The CDR3 DNA is TGTGCCAGCAGCTCTTACACAGATACGCAGTATTTT. This translates into CASSSYTDTQYF.

The rearrangement joins TRBV6-6 to TRBJ2-2; perhaps TRBD2 as D (6 bases). The CDR3 loop spans 14 amino acids. Germline assignment: CDR1 MNHNY and CDR2 SVGAGI (reference sequence). Trimming left V 2 bases short and J 6 bases short, with 10 bases between. The CDR3 region is CASSYPRLAGELFF. The CDR3 bases are TGTGCCAGCAGTTACCCCAGACTAGCCGGGGAGCTGTTTTTT.

The chain recombines TRBV18 with TRBJ2-2, with 8 bases fitting TRBD1. J was trimmed by 1 base and V by 5 bases; bases with no gene match: 3. Germline CDR1 and CDR2: KGHSH and LQKENI. This CDR3 comprises 15 residues. This chain's CDR3 is CASSTGQVNTGELFF. CDR3 nucleotides: TGTGCCAGCTCAACGGGACAGGTGAACACCGGGGAGCTGTTTTTT. Filled out from reference TRBV18 and TRBJ2-2, the complete variable domain reads NAGVMQNPRHLVRRRGQEARLRCSPMKGHSHVYWYRQLPEEGLKFMVYLQKENIIDESGMPKERFSAEFPKEGPSILRIQQVVRGDSAAYFCASSTGQVNTGELFFGEGSRLTVL.

The chain joins TRBV5-7 to TRBJ1-5, with 8 bases lining up with TRBD1. TRBV5-7 is an open reading frame, and its role is uncertain. V lost 3 bases and J lost 5; bases outside the gene matches: 7. This CDR3 comprises 15 residues. Written as DNA, the CDR3 is TGTGCCAGCAGCTCCGCAGGGGGCCTTGATCAGCCCCAGCATTTT. Protein: CASSSAGGLDQPQHF.

The chain is built from TRBV7-8 and TRBJ2-2; 10 bases map to TRBD2. The CDR3 contains 17 residues. V gave up 4 bases and J gave up 3 bases; unmatched junction bases: 8. The germline CDR1 and CDR2 sequences are SGHVS and FQNEAQ. The CDR3 region is CASSSSRLAGDTGELFF. DNA of the CDR3: TGTGCCAGCAGCTCCAGCCGACTAGCGGGCGACACCGGGGAGCTGTTTTTT.

This chain connects TRBV10-3 to TRBJ1-3; D not certain. Trimming shortened V by 3 bases and J by 1 base, and 13 bases separated the two germline ends. CDR1 ENHRY and CDR2 SYGVKD come from the germline V gene. CDR3 length: 16 amino acids. CDR3 in amino acids: CAISEEGVPSGNTIYF. The CDR3 nucleotides are TGTGCCATCAGTGAAGAGGGTGTTCCTTCTGGAAACACCATATATTTT.

In DNA form, the CDR3 reads TGTGCCAGCAGTGACAAGAACAGGGTTGGCTACACCTTC. Protein product: CASSDKNRVGYTF. The chain combines TRBV25-1 with TRBJ1-2; D perhaps matches TRBD1 (6 bases). The CDR3 is 13 residues long. Trimming pared 3 bases from V and 7 bases from J, leaving 12 bases between. Looked up from germline, CDR1 is MGHDK and CDR2 is SYGVNS.

The rearrangement uses TRBV19 and TRBJ1-2; the match to TRBD1 covers 8 bases. V lost 7 bases and J lost 8; bases outside the gene matches: 9. Per germline, CDR1 LNHDA and CDR2 SQIVND (reference sequence). The CDR3 length is 13 residues. This chain's CDR3 is CASNEQGAGGYTF. The CDR3 DNA sequence: TGTGCCAGTAACGAGCAGGGGGCGGGGGGCTACACCTTC.

The chain employs TRBV28 and TRBJ2-2; 8 nucleotides align to TRBD1. J gave up 5 bases and V 5 bases, and 4 bases lay outside the gene matches. The CDR3 consists of 14 residues. Germline V lookup: CDR1 MDHEN, CDR2 SYDVKM. The CDR3 sequence: CASSPHRGTGELFF. In DNA form, the CDR3 reads TGTGCCAGCAGTCCGCACAGGGGGACCGGGGAGCTGTTTTTT. Full variable domain (rest looked up from reference TRBV28 and TRBJ2-2): DVKVTQSSRYLVKRTGEKVFLECVQDMDHENMFWYRQDPGLGLRLIYFSYDVKMKEKGDIPEGYSVSREKKERFSLILESASTNQTSMYLCASSPHRGTGELFFGEGSRLTVL.

The CDR3 sequence: CASSQGQGQPHLFF. CDR3 DNA: TGCGCCAGCAGTCAGGGACAGGGTCAACCTCACCTTTTCTTT. The chain couples TRBV5-1 to TRBJ1-1; TRBD1 matches 9 bases. From germline, CDR1 is SGHRS and CDR2 YFSETQ. The CDR3 length is 14 residues. The V segment lost 5 bases and the J segment 13 bases; nucleotides outside the gene matches: 15.

The V call is TRBV6-5, the J call TRBJ1-2, with D possibly TRBD1 on 6 matching bases. Germline assignment: CDR1 MNHEY and CDR2 SVGAGI. V gave up 1 base and J gave up 8 bases, with 11 bases separating them. The length of the CDR3 is 13 residues. The chain's CDR3 is CASSYFQGNGYTF. CDR3 nucleotide sequence: TGTGCCAGCAGTTACTTCCAGGGGAACGGCTACACCTTC.

The genes are TRBV6-5 and TRBJ2-7; D unresolved. Between the trimmed V and J ends, which lost 2 bases and 0 bases, there was a span of 5 bases. Looked up from germline, CDR1 is MNHEY and CDR2 is SVGAGI. This CDR3 is 13 amino acids long. The CDR3 bases are TGTGCCAGCAGTTACCGTAGCTCCTACGAGCAGTACTTC. Translation gives CASSYRSSYEQYF.

This clone was detected a few times. The J gene is TRBJ1-1, the V gene TRBV19, with a weak D call TRBD1 (6 bases). This CDR3 has 13 residues. Germline assignment: CDR1 LNHDA and CDR2 SQIVND (reference sequence). V shed 0 bases and J shed 6 bases, with 8 bases lying between them. The CDR3 DNA reads TGTGCCAGTAGTATAGACAGGGGTCCTGAAGCTTTCTTT. This codes for CASSIDRGPEAFF.

About this clone: One end of the junction is discordant with germline, which a read error may explain. The chain links TRBV6-5 to TRBJ1-3; D remains unclear. CDR3 length: 16 amino acids. Germline V gene sequence: CDR1 MNHEY, CDR2 SVGAGI. CDR3 sequence (DNA): TGTGCCGGCAGTTACTCGATGAGAGAGATTGGAAACACCATATATTTT. It encodes CAGSYSMREIGNTIYF.

The chain has TRBV5-1 and TRBJ2-7; 9 bases match TRBD1. Losses at the gene ends were 4 bases for V and 2 bases for J; bases not matched to a gene: 4. The germline V gene encodes CDR1 SGHRS and CDR2 YFSETQ. This CDR3 has 14 amino acids. The CDR3 nucleotides read TGCGCCAGCAGCCCGGACAGGGGTCCCTACGAGCAGTACTTC. Amino acid sequence: CASSPDRGPYEQYF. Looking up the rest from reference TRBV5-1 and TRBJ2-7 gives the full variable domain: KAGVTQTPRYLIKTRGQQVTLSCSPISGHRSVSWYQQTPGQGLQFLFEYFSETQRNKGNFPGRFSGRQFSNSRSEMNVSTLELGDSALYLCASSPDRGPYEQYFGPGTRLTVT.

The chain couples TRBV6-4 to TRBJ1-6; tentatively, D is TRBD1 (5 bases). Trimming shortened V by 7 bases and J by 2 bases, and 18 bases separated the two germline ends. The CDR3 is 17 amino acids. CDR1 is MRHNA, CDR2 SNTAGT, per germline. CDR3 amino acids: CASTTTDAGTYNSPLHF. CDR3 in DNA: TGTGCCAGCACCACGACAGATGCGGGAACCTATAATTCACCCCTCCACTTT.

The rearrangement links TRBV19 to TRBJ1-3, with 7 bases lining up with TRBD1. Trimming cost V 6 bases and J 4 bases; bases outside gene matches: 3. The CDR3 has 13 residues. Germline V lookup: CDR1 LNHDA, CDR2 SQIVND (reference sequence). CDR3 DNA: TGTGCCAGTAGCAGGGGGAGAGGAAACACCATATATTTT. It encodes CASSRGRGNTIYF. The full variable domain, rest sourced from reference TRBV19 and TRBJ1-3, is DGGITQSPKYLFRKEGQNVTLSCEQNLNHDAMYWYRQDPGQGLRLIYYSQIVNDFQKGDIAEGYSVSREKKESFPLTVTSAQKNPTAFYLCASSRGRGNTIYFGEGSWLTVV.